This passage covers 27 T cell receptor beta chains from one sample sequenced in a study of OX40 agonist ivuxolimab in advanced cancers. Repertoires were generated with immunoSEQ multiplex PCR, while TCRdb's copy carries only in-frame clones and drops some. The profile shows some 41,000 clones, around nine tenths of them singletons. The sequencing used CD4+ or CD8+ T cells sorted from blood, collected in a trial of the OX40 agonist ivuxolimab. The receptors were gathered from an adult with an advanced solid tumor such as melanoma, head and neck, liver or kidney cancer.

The chain employs TRBV10-1 and TRBJ2-5; D not certain. This CDR3 is built from 16 residues. Germline V gives CDR1 WNHNN, CDR2 SYGVQD (reference sequence). Trimming took off 3 bases at V and 0 bases at J, with 14 bases between the two ends. The CDR3 loop reads CASSDYGSLYQETQYF. CDR3 in DNA: TGCGCCAGCAGTGATTATGGAAGTTTGTACCAAGAGACCCAGTACTTC.

The chain carries TRBV10-3 and TRBJ2-3, with 8 bases that match TRBD1. CDR1 ENHRY and CDR2 SYGVKD come from the germline V gene. V was pared by 5 bases and J by 3 bases, with 10 bases of the junction left unmatched. The CDR3 consists of 16 residues. This CDR3 is CAISNTGTGFTDTQYF. The DNA of the CDR3 is TGTGCCATCAGTAATACGGGGACAGGATTTACAGATACGCAGTATTTT.

The chain couples TRBV2 to TRBJ2-7; D remains unclear. CDR1 is SNHLY, CDR2 FYNNEI, per germline. V was shortened by 6 bases and J by 0 bases, with 15 bases between the two germline ends. The CDR3 sequence is 15 residues long. This CDR3 reads CASRTRTRSSYEQYF. The CDR3 DNA sequence: TGTGCCAGCAGGACACGAACAAGGAGCTCCTACGAGCAGTACTTC.

With respect to this clone: In the same sample, other DNA sequences code for this CDR3. This sequence joins TRBV5-1 and TRBJ1-2; D gene ambiguous. Germline lookup yields CDR1 SGHRS and CDR2 YFSETQ. The CDR3 loop spans 12 amino acids. V gave up 0 bases and J gave up 6 bases, with 6 bases separating them. The CDR3 region has the DNA TGCGCCAGCAGCTTGGGAGGTGATGGCTACACCTTC. The encoded protein is CASSLGGDGYTF.

This chain connects TRBV5-4 to TRBJ2-7, with 10 bases lining up with TRBD1. CDR3 length: 15 amino acids. Trimming took 0 bases from V and 6 from J; bases not matched to a gene: 6. Germline V CDR1 and CDR2: SGHNT, YYREEE (reference sequence). The CDR3 DNA reads as TGTGCCAGCAGCTTGGGGACAGGGGGAAAGGTCGAGCAGTACTTC. Protein: CASSLGTGGKVEQYF.

The chain links TRBV9 to TRBJ2-1, with D maybe TRBD2 (6 bases). Germline V gene sequence: CDR1 SGDLS, CDR2 YYNGEE. The CDR3 has 16 residues. The V and J ends lost 0 bases and 0 bases respectively, with 10 bases between them. CDR3 protein: CASSVAATSSYNEQFF. CDR3 in DNA: TGTGCCAGCAGCGTAGCTGCGACTAGCTCCTACAATGAGCAGTTCTTC.

The rearrangement uses TRBV18 and TRBJ1-1, with TRBD1 matching 8 bases. This CDR3 has 14 amino acids. The ends lost 5 bases at V and 1 base at J; junction bases unmatched: 3. CDR1 and CDR2 from the germline V gene are KGHSH and LQKENI. The CDR3 DNA reads TGTGCCAGCTCAGGACAGGGAACGAACACTGAAGCTTTCTTT. Its translation: CASSGQGTNTEAFF.

This clone showed up just once. This chain links TRBV14 with TRBJ1-1; D is unclear. V was trimmed by 4 bases and J by 1 base, leaving 10 bases between them. The germline V gene has CDR1 SGHDN and CDR2 FVKESK. The CDR3 consists of 14 residues. The CDR3 loop is CASSREWSNTEAFF. The CDR3 coding sequence is TGTGCCAGCAGCCGGGAATGGTCGAACACTGAAGCTTTCTTT.

This clone was detected only a few times. The chain carries TRBV21-1 and TRBJ1-5; the table names TRBD1, a call not compared with the DNA. TRBV21-1 corresponds to a pseudogene. There are 17 residues in the CDR3. The DNA for the CDR3 is TGTGCCAGCAACCCCGTCGGACAGGACGATAGCAATCAGCCCCAGCATTTT. This encodes CASNPVGQDDSNQPQHF.

The chain employs TRBV11-2 and TRBJ2-5; no reliable D call. Deletions cut 5 bases from V and 2 bases from J, with 15 bases between. CDR1 SGHAT and CDR2 FQNNGV come from the germline V gene. This CDR3 is built from 15 residues. The CDR3 sequence: CASSTRGTAQETQYF. CDR3 bases: TGTGCCAGCAGCACAAGAGGCACAGCTCAAGAGACCCAGTACTTC.

V gene TRBV7-9 combines with J gene TRBJ2-5; 9 bases are shared with TRBD1. Germline V gives CDR1 SEHNR, CDR2 FQNEAQ (reference sequence). CDR3 length equals 14 residues. The J segment lost 9 bases and the V segment lost 2 bases, leaving 7 bases of the junction unmatched. The CDR3 loop reads CASSLTGQGGSQYF. In DNA, the CDR3 is TGTGCCAGCAGCTTAACGGGACAGGGAGGGTCCCAGTACTTC.

The gene calls are TRBV11-2 and TRBJ2-3, with D possibly matching TRBD2 (6 bases). This CDR3 contains 15 residues. Between the trimmed V and J ends, which lost 3 bases and 2 bases, there was a span of 12 bases. Germline values: CDR1 SGHAT, CDR2 FQNNGV. The CDR3 is CASSLNAGPTDTQYF. CDR3 DNA sequence: TGTGCCAGCAGCTTGAACGCGGGGCCCACAGATACGCAGTATTTT.

This chain joins TRBV6-5 and TRBJ1-4; the match to TRBD1 covers 7 bases. This CDR3 region has 14 residues. V was clipped by 6 bases and J by 8 bases; unmatched bases: 9. Germline lookup yields CDR1 MNHEY and CDR2 SVGAGI. CDR3 in DNA: TGTGCCAGCAGCAAGACAGGGCTCGCGGAAAAACTGTTTTTT. Translation: CASSKTGLAEKLFF.

The chain couples TRBV2 to TRBJ2-3; TRBD2 aligns across 12 bases. Germline-derived CDR1 and CDR2 are SNHLY and FYNNEI. V lost 8 bases, J lost 9 bases, and 6 bases stayed unmatched. This CDR3 spans 13 amino acids. The CDR3 here is CASALAGGLTQYF. In nucleotides, the CDR3 is TGTGCCAGCGCGCTAGCGGGGGGGTTGACGCAGTATTTT.

The chain is built from TRBV6-1 and TRBJ1-1, with a weak D call TRBD1 (5 bases). In germline, CDR1 is MNHNS, CDR2 SASEGT. There are 14 residues in the CDR3. Trimming removed 6 bases at V and 4 bases at J, with 15 bases between. DNA for the CDR3: TGTGCCAGCAGGACACAGGTTTCAGCCACTGAAGCTTTCTTT. Its translation: CASRTQVSATEAFF.

This clone was found once. V usage is TRBV2 and J usage is TRBJ1-2; 7 bases are shared with TRBD1. This CDR3 region has 13 residues. Germline CDR1 and CDR2: SNHLY and FYNNEI. V lost 4 bases, J lost 8 bases, and 7 bases stayed unmatched. This chain's CDR3 is CASSVKGAEGYTF. As DNA, the CDR3 is TGTGCCAGCAGTGTGAAGGGGGCGGAGGGCTACACCTTC.

The chain links TRBV30 to TRBJ2-7; no reliable D call. V shed 2 bases and J shed 0 bases, with 2 bases lying between them. CDR1 and CDR2 from the germline V gene are GTSNPN and SVGIG (reference sequence). This CDR3 is built from 11 residues. The CDR3 region is CAWSLSYEQYF. CDR3 DNA sequence: TGTGCCTGGAGTCTCTCCTACGAGCAGTACTTC.

The chain is built from TRBV19 and TRBJ1-5; a weak D match, TRBD1 (6 bases). Germline loops: CDR1 LNHDA, CDR2 SQIVND (reference sequence). This CDR3 spans 17 amino acids. Trimming pared 5 bases from V and 5 bases from J, leaving 22 bases between. CDR3 nucleotides: TGTGCCAGTAGTCCGAGAACAGGGTCGGTAAGCGATCAGCCCCAGCATTTT. The encoded protein is CASSPRTGSVSDQPQHF.

The CDR3 sequence is CASSDGYTF. In DNA, the CDR3 is TGCGCCAGCAGTGATGGCTACACCTTC. V usage is TRBV10-2 and J usage is TRBJ1-2; no clear D. Germline assignment: CDR1 WSHSY and CDR2 SAAADI. The CDR3 is made up of 9 amino acids. Trimming pared 3 bases from V and 7 bases from J, leaving 0 bases between.

The rearrangement joins TRBV5-6 to TRBJ2-7, with TRBD1 matching 8 bases. Germline CDR1 reads SGHDT; CDR2 reads YYEEEE. The CDR3 totals 16 residues. The junction had 12 bases not matched to a gene; V was cut back by 0 bases and J by 7 bases. The CDR3 protein is CASSLAGWAGGVEQYF. The CDR3 DNA is TGTGCCAGCAGCTTGGCCGGTTGGGCAGGGGGCGTTGAGCAGTACTTC.

J is TRBJ1-5 and V is TRBV19; D ambiguous. Germline assignment: CDR1 LNHDA and CDR2 SQIVND (reference sequence). Between the trimmed V and J ends, which lost 10 bases and 1 base, there was a span of 14 bases. This CDR3 region has 14 residues. The CDR3 DNA follows: TGTGCCACAAAAAGCGGGGTAAGCAATCAGCCCCAGCATTTT. This encodes CATKSGVSNQPQHF.

The gene calls are TRBV6-5 and TRBJ1-1, with D unclear. Germline V gene sequence: CDR1 MNHEY, CDR2 SVGAGI. V was cut by 2 bases and J by 3 bases, with 7 bases left in between. CDR3 size: 13 residues. The CDR3 coding sequence is TGTGCCAGCAGTTACAATCAACACACTGAAGCTTTCTTT. Its protein is CASSYNQHTEAFF.

The rearrangement joins TRBV27 to TRBJ2-3; 14 bases fit TRBD2. J lost 4 bases, V lost 3 bases, and 3 bases had no gene match. The CDR3 is made up of 16 amino acids. The germline V gene encodes CDR1 MNHEY and CDR2 SMNVEV (reference sequence). CDR3 amino acids: CASSLGLAGAADTQYF. The CDR3 DNA sequence: TGTGCCAGCAGTTTGGGACTAGCGGGAGCGGCAGATACGCAGTATTTT.

The genes are TRBV5-1 and TRBJ2-3; the D gene could be TRBD1 or TRBD2 (8 bases each). This CDR3 contains 16 residues. From germline, CDR1 is SGHRS and CDR2 YFSETQ. V was clipped by 2 bases and J by 4 bases, with 17 bases between them. The CDR3 nucleotides are TGCGCCAGCAGCTTACAGGGGGGACTAGTATCAGATACGCAGTATTTT. Translated, it gives CASSLQGGLVSDTQYF.

The chain is built from TRBV11-3 and TRBJ1-4, with D perhaps TRBD1 (5 bases). Germline V CDR1 and CDR2: SGHNT, YENEEA. V was trimmed by 7 bases and J by 5 bases, leaving 8 bases between them. This CDR3 is 12 amino acids long. The CDR3 region is CASKQENEKLFF. CDR3 bases: TGTGCCAGCAAACAGGAGAATGAAAAACTGTTTTTT.

This rearrangement joins TRBV7-2 to TRBJ2-5, with 7 bases identical to TRBD2. V dropped 5 bases and J dropped 4; count of bases not matched to a gene: 7. The CDR3 has 14 residues. Per the germline V gene, CDR1 is SGHTA and CDR2 is FQGNSA. DNA of the CDR3: TGTGCCAGCAGCCCGAGGGCGGGAGCAGAGACCCAGTACTTC. Its translation: CASSPRAGAETQYF.

V gene TRBV19 combines with J gene TRBJ2-7, with D possibly matching TRBD2 (6 bases). Trimming cost V 7 bases and J 6 bases, with 19 bases left between them. Germline-derived CDR1 and CDR2 are LNHDA and SQIVND (reference sequence). This CDR3 spans 14 amino acids. CDR3 protein: CASTTGGVPFEQYF. The CDR3 DNA reads TGTGCCAGTACCACCGGGGGTGTTCCCTTCGAGCAGTACTTC.